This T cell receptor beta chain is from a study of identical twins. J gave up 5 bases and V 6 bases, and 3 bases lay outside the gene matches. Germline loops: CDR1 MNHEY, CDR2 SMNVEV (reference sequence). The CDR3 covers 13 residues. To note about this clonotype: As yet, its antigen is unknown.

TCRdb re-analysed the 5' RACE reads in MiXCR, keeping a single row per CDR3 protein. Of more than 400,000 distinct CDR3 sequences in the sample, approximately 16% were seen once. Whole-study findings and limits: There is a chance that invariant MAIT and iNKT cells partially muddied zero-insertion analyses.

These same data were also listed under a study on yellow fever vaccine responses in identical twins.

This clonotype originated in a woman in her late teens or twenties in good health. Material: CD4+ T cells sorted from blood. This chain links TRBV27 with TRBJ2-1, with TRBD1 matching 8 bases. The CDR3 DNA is TGTGCCAGCAGGAGGACAGGGAACAATGAGCAGTTCTTC. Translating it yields CASRRTGNNEQFF.